This T cell receptor beta chain was identified during a study of low-dose radiotherapy and immunotherapy resistance in tumors. Overall study context: Participants in Cohort 2 were given 1 Gy per fraction every two weeks, for 13 Gy over 26 weeks. Daily, from cycle 1 day 1 and for four cycles, patients took oral aspirin 300 mg. Participants were given intravenous cyclophosphamide 200 mg/m2 every two weeks, one day before radiation and immunotherapy.

Time point indicated: before trial treatment. Along with nivolumab and ipilimumab, donors received aspirin, low-dose cyclophosphamide and low-dose radiotherapy. Trimming took 6 bases from V and 0 from J; bases not matched to a gene: 7. The length of the CDR3 is 15 residues. From germline, CDR1 is MNHEY and CDR2 SVGAGI. Comments on this clonotype: A read error is the likely source, as a far larger clone sits one nucleotide away.

TRAV- and TRBV-specific primers, spanning alpha and beta chains, primed first-strand cDNA. The TCRs were subjected to amplification over roughly 18 PCR cycles employing a constant-region primer in conjunction with a V-primer adapter. TCRdb reprocessed the reads via MiXCR and lists one record per CDR3 protein. Altogether tens of thousands of distinct CDR3 sequences are present, about 18% being singletons, with the ten largest covering less than 3%. The origin of this receptor is a male donor with prostate cancer. This material consisted of PBMCs, taken before treatment. The chain uses TRBV6-5 and TRBJ2-7; 8 bases match TRBD1. This chain's CDR3 is CASRTGASSSYEQYF. Written as DNA, the CDR3 is TGTGCCAGCAGGACAGGGGCTAGTAGCTCCTACGAGCAGTACTTC.